This T cell receptor (beta chain) was observed in a study of cytomegalovirus exposure and HLA in healthy donors. Study as a whole: Out of roughly 170 million T cells, an earlier analysis found 117 million unique TCR beta sequences in total.

PCR involved 60 Vbeta and 13 Jbeta primers. The assay was immunoSEQ multiplex PCR, and TCRdb's table has in-frame clones only and misses some. Of 95,000 to 150,000 clones in the sample, about 80% were seen once. Per the germline V gene, CDR1 is WNHNN and CDR2 is SYGVQD (reference sequence). This CDR3 has 13 amino acids. Trimming pared 5 bases from V and 9 bases from J, leaving 17 bases between. Regarding donors, all were healthy bone marrow donors. Though nominally healthy at sampling, donors likely had unrecorded immune exposures. Sequencing was done on a sample of PBMCs. The receptor comes from a man in his sixties in good health and CMV-seropositive. This chain links TRBV10-1 with TRBJ2-7; D may be TRBD1 (5 bases). The chain's CDR3 is CASSPSGPQGQYF. The CDR3 nucleotides are TGCGCCAGCAGTCCATCCGGGCCCCAGGGGCAGTACTTC.